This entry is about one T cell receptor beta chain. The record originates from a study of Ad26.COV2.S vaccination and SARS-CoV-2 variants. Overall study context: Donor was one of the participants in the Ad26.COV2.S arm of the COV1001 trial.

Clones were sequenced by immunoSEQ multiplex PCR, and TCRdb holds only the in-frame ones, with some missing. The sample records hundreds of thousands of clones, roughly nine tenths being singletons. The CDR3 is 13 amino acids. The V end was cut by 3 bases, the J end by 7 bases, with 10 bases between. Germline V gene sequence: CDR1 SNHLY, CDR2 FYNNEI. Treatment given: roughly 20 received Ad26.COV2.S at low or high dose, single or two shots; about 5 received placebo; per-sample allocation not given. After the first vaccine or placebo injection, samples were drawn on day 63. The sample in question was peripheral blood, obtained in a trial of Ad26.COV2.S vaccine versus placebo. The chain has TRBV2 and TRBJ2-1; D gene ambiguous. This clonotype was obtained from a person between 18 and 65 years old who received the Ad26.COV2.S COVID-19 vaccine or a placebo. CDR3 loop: CASSDVGLNEQFF. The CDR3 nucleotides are TGTGCCAGCAGTGACGTGGGATTGAATGAGCAGTTCTTC.